The 5 T cell receptor beta chains given below trace back to one sample, sequenced in a study of shared clonotypes between healthy human individuals. Some clones are missing from TCRdb's copy, which holds only in-frame ones; the method was immunoSEQ multiplex PCR. Of 1.5 million to 2.5 million clones listed, about 95% are singletons. Only CD45RO-negative cells positively selected for CCR7 counted as naive CD8 cells, so terminally differentiated effector memory CD45RA+ cells were excluded. The sequenced sample was naive CD8+ T cells sorted from blood. The receptors come from a man aged 18 to 30 in good health.

This clone was seen more than once but under ten times. The chain employs TRBV27 and TRBJ1-1; D gene uncertain. Per germline, CDR1 MNHEY and CDR2 SMNVEV (reference sequence). Trimming left V 5 bases short and J 8 bases short, with 15 bases between. This CDR3 has 13 amino acids. CDR3: CASSPDRVKEAFF. The CDR3 DNA reads as TGTGCCAGCAGTCCGGACCGAGTCAAGGAAGCTTTCTTT.

The rearrangement links TRBV5-1 to TRBJ2-7; D is unresolved. Trimming took 4 bases from V and 6 from J, leaving 14 bases between them. Looked up from germline, CDR1 is SGHRS and CDR2 is YFSETQ. The CDR3 runs 13 residues. This CDR3 is CASSNELWGEQYF. CDR3 in DNA: TGCGCCAGCAGCAACGAGCTGTGGGGCGAGCAGTACTTC.

This clone was detected only once. V is TRBV7-6 and J is TRBJ2-7; the D gene is possibly TRBD1 (6 bases). The ends were cut back, 3 bases at V and 0 bases at J, with 9 bases in the middle. The CDR3 spans 14 residues. The V gene's germline CDR1 is SGHVS and CDR2 FNYEAQ. Here the CDR3 reads CASSLDRNSYEQYF. CDR3 sequence (DNA): TGTGCCAGCAGCTTGGACAGAAACTCCTACGAGCAGTACTTC.

The chain links TRBV6-1 to TRBJ1-2; D is unclear. This CDR3 is built from 16 residues. Germline V CDR1 and CDR2: MNHNS, SASEGT. V lost 0 bases and J lost 1, with 12 bases in between. This CDR3 reads CASSEAWVTGNYGYTF. Written as DNA, the CDR3 is TGTGCCAGCAGTGAAGCGTGGGTCACTGGTAACTATGGCTACACCTTC.

The CDR3 reads CASSPEITGGYEQYF. The CDR3 region has the DNA TGTGCCAGCTCACCCGAGATTACAGGGGGCTACGAGCAGTACTTC. The V gene is TRBV18, the J gene TRBJ2-7, with 8 nucleotides matching TRBD1. Germline CDR1 KGHSH, CDR2 LQKENI. The V segment lost 3 bases and the J segment 3 bases; nucleotides outside the gene matches: 7. The CDR3 is made up of 15 amino acids.